The entry below describes one TCR beta chain. It has no known antigen specificity. Per-base qualities were not stored, and no clone one base away is much larger. The sample is drawn from a study of blood T cell repertoires in COVID-19 (dated by TCRdb to the early 2020s). Background for the entire study: For ImmuneRACE Cohort 3, a participant was defined as recovered based on two consecutive negative NP/OP PCR tests, clearance by a healthcare professional, or resolution of symptoms. Where available, HLA class I and class II types were obtained from metadata supplied by the sample provider rather than from assay-based typing. The material from the prospective study consisted of cDNA or gDNA derived from T cells, B-cell-depleted T cells, or PBMCs. Nearly every sample came with metadata listing a de-identified subject ID, COVID-19 status, age in years and sex. The dataset comprised deeply sampled blood TCRbeta repertoires from subjects exposed to, actively infected with, or recovered from COVID-19. The repertoires were released in a freely available public database intended as a resource for research on the immune response to SARS-CoV-2. Collaborator samples came from the United States, Italy and Spain and covered acute and convalescent phases of COVID-19. The samples were drawn from the first 160 participants of the ongoing ImmuneRACE study and from over a thousand subjects provided by 6 global collaborators.

In the prospective study, participants were about 18 to 95 years old, resided in about 25 geographic areas of the United States, and were enrolled through a virtual design. In the prospective study, cohorts were assigned on the basis of participant-reported clinical history obtained from a screening survey and a study questionnaire. Each participant in the prospective study had whole blood, serum and a nasopharyngeal or oropharyngeal swab collected by mobile phlebotomists. Participants in the prospective study had the option to provide additional blood draws and questionnaires over an approximately 2-month period. Before DNA extraction, blood samples from the prospective study were shipped at room temperature or frozen. The trim is 5 bases for V and 0 bases for J, with a gap of 13 bases between the germline ends. From a lookup of the germline V gene (reference sequence), CDR1 and CDR2 are LNHDA and SQIVND. From cysteine to phenylalanine, the CDR3 is 15 amino acids long. This entry keeps only the CDR3 DNA: 45 bases, framed from base 1.

Findings and caveats that apply to the study as a whole: Clinical and demographic metadata were provided uncurated, with the amount varying by source and participant.

TCRbeta CDR3 regions were amplified from genomic DNA by means of the immunoSEQ Assay, a bias-controlled multiplex PCR. Per the source publication's procedure: The number of nucleated cells in each sample was estimated from the amplification of reference gene primers within the assay. To quantify the absolute abundance of each unique TCRbeta CDR3 rearrangement, sequence reads were collapsed and filtered. For each sample, productive Simpson clonality was calculated as the square root of Simpson's diversity index across productive rearrangements. The table was pulled from immuneACCESS by TCRdb, which kept in-frame rearrangements only. Such tables lose some clones; where checked, under half of the loss comes from unresolved V genes, and the rest has no known cause. The V and J calls and clone size come from that table; D and trimming were worked out from the DNA. This sample has 250,000 to 300,000 clones in its table, and 88% of those were observed once. The ten largest clones add up to approximately 2% of the sample.

The clonotype comes from a woman aged 60 to 75 in a cohort exposed to, infected with or recovered from COVID-19 (not recorded which). This receptor chain uses TRBV19 and TRBJ1-1; a tentative D call is TRBD1 (5 bases match). The material sequenced was PBMCs or T cells enriched from blood (not recorded which). The nucleotide sequence is given as TGTGCCAGTAGTGGCCATGACAGCCTGAACACTGAAGCTTTCTTT. This gives the protein CASSGHDSLNTEAFF.